Each of the 6 T cell receptor beta chains below was sequenced from the same sample in a study of T cells in localized non-small cell lung cancer. The table came from immunoSEQ multiplex PCR; TCRdb's copy has only in-frame clones and leaves some out. The table lists about 33,000 clones, under 90% of them singletons. The sample consisted of peripheral blood, taken before any cancer treatment. The receptors were gathered from a man aged 35 to 69 with stage I lung adenocarcinoma.

The chain recombines TRBV5-1 with TRBJ2-2; no definite D call. CDR1 is SGHRS, CDR2 YFSETQ, per germline. The CDR3 sequence is 15 residues long. Trimming took 1 base from V and 5 from J, leaving 12 bases between them. Written as DNA, the CDR3 is TGCGCCAGCAGCTTGTCTGAGTTTGGGACCGGGGAGCTGTTTTTT. Its translation: CASSLSEFGTGELFF.

The chain's CDR3 is CASSYSGPYEQYF. CDR3 nucleotides: TGTGCCAGCAGTTACTCGGGTCCTTACGAGCAGTACTTC. This chain connects TRBV6-6 to TRBJ2-7; D is unresolved. Trimming took 0 bases from V and 4 from J, leaving 7 bases between them. Germline V gene lookup returns CDR1 MNHNY and CDR2 SVGAGI (reference sequence). The CDR3 spans 13 residues.

The rearrangement joins TRBV5-1 to TRBJ1-6, with D perhaps TRBD1 (5 bases). The V end lost 2 bases, the J end lost 10 bases, and 7 bases lay between the germline ends. CDR3 length: 12 amino acids. From germline, CDR1 is SGHRS and CDR2 YFSETQ. The CDR3 DNA reads TGCGCCAGCAGCTTAGGGGAGTCACCCCTCCACTTT. Its protein product is CASSLGESPLHF.

This clone was recorded only once. The rearrangement links TRBV5-1 to TRBJ2-1; TRBD1 agrees at 9 bases. CDR3 length: 15 amino acids. After removal of 4 bases from V and 7 bases from J, the junction contained 9 bases not matched to a gene. Germline V gene lookup returns CDR1 SGHRS and CDR2 YFSETQ. CDR3 amino acids: CASSPTGGLKNEQFF. CDR3 nucleotides: TGCGCCAGCAGCCCTACAGGGGGCCTTAAGAATGAGCAGTTCTTC. The whole variable domain, remainder taken from reference TRBV5-1 and TRBJ2-1, is KAGVTQTPRYLIKTRGQQVTLSCSPISGHRSVSWYQQTPGQGLQFLFEYFSETQRNKGNFPGRFSGRQFSNSRSEMNVSTLELGDSALYLCASSPTGGLKNEQFFGPGTRLTVL.

The rearrangement uses TRBV7-4 and TRBJ1-2; D is perhaps TRBD1 (6 bases). Trimming stripped 1 base from V and 7 bases from J, with 13 bases between. CDR1 and CDR2 from the germline V gene are SGHVT and SQSDAQ. The CDR3 is 14 residues long. CDR3 DNA: TGTGCCAGCAGCTTAGGAACAGGGCTCTCTGGCTACACCTTC. Protein: CASSLGTGLSGYTF.

The chain has TRBV6-6 and TRBJ2-7; unclear D gene. The CDR3 contains 14 residues. V lost 2 bases to trimming and J lost 1 base, with 9 bases between them. Germline CDR1 is MNHNY and CDR2 is SVGAGI (reference sequence). Here the CDR3 DNA reads TGTGCCAGCAGTTACCAGGTGGTGTCCTACGAGCAGTACTTC. This gives the protein CASSYQVVSYEQYF.